The clone carrying this T cell receptor (beta chain) was counted at least ten times. Its antigen is unidentified. This sample is drawn from a study of human T cells and chemical hapten exposure. Study outcomes and limitations: Because they had alopecia, donors may respond immunologically unlike healthy people.

The time point was: pre-sensitization, week 0. Treatment described: therapeutic diphenylcyclopropenone sensitization with weekly scalp DPC. The authors' total RNA extraction used unfractionated whole blood. TCRdb processed the RACE reads anew with MiXCR; each CDR3 protein has one entry. The data show around 300,000 distinct CDR3 sequences, with about 5% seen just once and more than 8% held by the top ten. The CDR3 extends over 15 amino acids. Germline-derived CDR1 and CDR2 are SGHNT and YYREEE (reference sequence). Germline trimming cut 5 bases from V and 2 bases from J; bases unmatched to any gene: 5.

Sequencing used whole blood, obtained in connection with sensitization to the hapten diphenylcyclopropenone (DPC). This clonotype was obtained from a young woman with alopecia areata. Some clones in this sample may be carry-over from other donors' samples. This chain links TRBV5-4 with TRBJ1-3; 9 nucleotides align to TRBD1. CDR3 in amino acids: CASSGRDRAGNTIYF. The CDR3 DNA reads as TGTGCCAGCAGTGGCCGGGACAGGGCTGGAAACACCATATATTTT.